The subject of this entry is one TCR beta chain. The antigen remains unidentified. The source of the sample is a study of cytomegalovirus exposure and HLA in healthy donors. Study background: Later, an analysis reported that the 95 to 150 validation repertoires had used the same platform as the roughly 720 first-cohort repertoires. Study conclusions and caveats: The study recorded about 150 TCR beta chains that were cytomegalovirus-associated. The TCR clusters that emerged in the first cohort tended, a later analysis found, to co-occur in the 120 or so validation repertoires.

In germline, CDR1 is SEHNR, CDR2 FQNEAQ (reference sequence). This CDR3 comprises 14 residues. Trimming stripped 4 bases from V and 4 bases from J, with 14 bases between. The protocol was immunoSEQ multiplex PCR, while the TCRdb copy is restricted to in-frame clones and leaves out a portion. This table has 85,000 to 120,000 clones, approximately 94% appearing once. The sample taken for sequencing was PBMCs. The chain uses TRBV7-9 and TRBJ2-7; a weak D match, TRBD2 (6 bases). This TCR derives from a young woman in good health and CMV-seronegative. Here the CDR3 DNA reads TGTGCCAGCAGCTCGCCGGGAGCTATTTACGAGCAGTACTTC. It yields the protein CASSSPGAIYEQYF.